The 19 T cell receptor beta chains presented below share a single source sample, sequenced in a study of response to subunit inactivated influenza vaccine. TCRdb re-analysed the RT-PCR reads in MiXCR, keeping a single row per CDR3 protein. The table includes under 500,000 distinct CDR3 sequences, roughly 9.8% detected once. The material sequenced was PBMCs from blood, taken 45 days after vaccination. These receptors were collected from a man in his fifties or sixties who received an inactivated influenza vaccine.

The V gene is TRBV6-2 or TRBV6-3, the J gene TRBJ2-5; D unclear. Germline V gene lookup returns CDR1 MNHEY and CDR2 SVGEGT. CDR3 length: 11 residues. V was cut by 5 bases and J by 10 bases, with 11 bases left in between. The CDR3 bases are TGTGCCAGCAGTCACCCTTTGGGCCAGTACTTC. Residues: CASSHPLGQYF.

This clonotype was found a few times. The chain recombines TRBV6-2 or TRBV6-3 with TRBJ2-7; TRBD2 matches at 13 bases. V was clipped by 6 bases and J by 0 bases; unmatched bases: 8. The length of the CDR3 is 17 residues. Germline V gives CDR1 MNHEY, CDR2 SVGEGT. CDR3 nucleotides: TGTGCCAGCAGCAGACTTCGGACTAGCGGGAGCTCCTACGAGCAGTACTTC. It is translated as CASSRLRTSGSSYEQYF.

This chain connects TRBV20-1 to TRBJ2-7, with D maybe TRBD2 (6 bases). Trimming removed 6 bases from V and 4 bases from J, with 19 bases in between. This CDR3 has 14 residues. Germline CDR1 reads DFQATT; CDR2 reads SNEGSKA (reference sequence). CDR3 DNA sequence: TGCAGTGCCCCCCGTAGTGGCGGGGATTACGAGCAGTACTTC. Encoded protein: CSAPRSGGDYEQYF.

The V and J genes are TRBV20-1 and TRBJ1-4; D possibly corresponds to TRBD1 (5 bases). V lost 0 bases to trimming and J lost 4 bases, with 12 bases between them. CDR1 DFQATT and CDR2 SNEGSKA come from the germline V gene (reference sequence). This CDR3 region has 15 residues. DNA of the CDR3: TGCAGTGCTAGAGATCAGGCAGGGAATAATGAAAAACTGTTTTTT. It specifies CSARDQAGNNEKLFF.

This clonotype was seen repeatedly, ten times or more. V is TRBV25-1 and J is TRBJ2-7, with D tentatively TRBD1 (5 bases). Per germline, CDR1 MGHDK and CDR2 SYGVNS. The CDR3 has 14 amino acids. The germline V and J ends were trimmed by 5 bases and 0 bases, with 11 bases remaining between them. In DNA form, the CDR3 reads TGTGCCAGCAGTCCCCCCGACAGCTCCTACGAGCAGTACTTC. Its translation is CASSPPDSSYEQYF.

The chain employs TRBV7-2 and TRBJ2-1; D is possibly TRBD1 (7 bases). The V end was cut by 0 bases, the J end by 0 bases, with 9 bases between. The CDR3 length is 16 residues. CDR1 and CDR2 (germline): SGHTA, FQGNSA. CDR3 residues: CASSLAQGGSYNEQFF. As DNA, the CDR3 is TGTGCCAGCAGCTTAGCGCAGGGGGGCTCCTACAATGAGCAGTTCTTC.

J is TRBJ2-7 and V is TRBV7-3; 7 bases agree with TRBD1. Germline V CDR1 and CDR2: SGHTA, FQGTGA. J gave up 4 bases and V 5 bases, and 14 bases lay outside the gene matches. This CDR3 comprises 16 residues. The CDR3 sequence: CASSELPGQKRYEQYF. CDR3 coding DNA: TGTGCCAGCAGCGAACTTCCGGGACAGAAGAGATACGAGCAGTACTTC.

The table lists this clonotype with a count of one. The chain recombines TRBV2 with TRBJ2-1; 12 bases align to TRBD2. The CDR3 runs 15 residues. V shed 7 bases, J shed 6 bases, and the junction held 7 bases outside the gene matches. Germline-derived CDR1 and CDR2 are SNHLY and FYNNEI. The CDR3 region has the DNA TGTGCCAGCACCGACGCACTAGCGGGGGGCAATGAGCAGTTCTTC. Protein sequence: CASTDALAGGNEQFF.

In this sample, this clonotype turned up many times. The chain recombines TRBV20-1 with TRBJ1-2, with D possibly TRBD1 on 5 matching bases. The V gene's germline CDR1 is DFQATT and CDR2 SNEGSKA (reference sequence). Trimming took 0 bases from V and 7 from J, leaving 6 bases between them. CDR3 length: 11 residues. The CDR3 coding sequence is TGCAGTGCTAGAGAGGGGGTTGGCTACACCTTC. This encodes CSAREGVGYTF.

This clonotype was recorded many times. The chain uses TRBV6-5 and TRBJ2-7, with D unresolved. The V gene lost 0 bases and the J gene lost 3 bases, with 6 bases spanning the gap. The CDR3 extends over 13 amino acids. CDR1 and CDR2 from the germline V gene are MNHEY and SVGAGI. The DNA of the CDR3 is TGTGCCAGCAGTTACTCGGTCAGCTACGAGCAGTACTTC. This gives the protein CASSYSVSYEQYF.

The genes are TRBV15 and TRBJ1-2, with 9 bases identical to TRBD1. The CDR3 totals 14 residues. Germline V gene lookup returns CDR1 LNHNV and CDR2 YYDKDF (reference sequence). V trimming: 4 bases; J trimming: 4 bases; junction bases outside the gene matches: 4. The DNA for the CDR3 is TGTGCCACCAGCATCCAGACAGGGGGCTATGGCTACACCTTC. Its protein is CATSIQTGGYGYTF.

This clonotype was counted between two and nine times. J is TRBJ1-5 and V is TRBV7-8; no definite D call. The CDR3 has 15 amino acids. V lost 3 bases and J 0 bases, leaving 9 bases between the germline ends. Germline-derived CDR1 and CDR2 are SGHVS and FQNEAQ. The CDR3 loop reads CASSFGRYSNQPQHF. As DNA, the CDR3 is TGTGCCAGCAGCTTCGGACGGTATAGCAATCAGCCCCAGCATTTT. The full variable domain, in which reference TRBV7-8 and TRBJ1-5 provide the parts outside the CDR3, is GAGVSQSPRYKVAKRGQDVALRCDPISGHVSLFWYQQALGQGPEFLTYFQNEAQLDKSGLPSDRFFAERPEGSVSTLKIQRTQQEDSAVYLCASSFGRYSNQPQHFGDGTRLSIL.

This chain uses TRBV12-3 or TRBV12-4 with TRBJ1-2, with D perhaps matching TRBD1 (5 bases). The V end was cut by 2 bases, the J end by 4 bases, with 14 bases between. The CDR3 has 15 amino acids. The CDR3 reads CASSLSQGLGYGYTF. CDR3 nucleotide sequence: TGTGCCAGCAGTTTATCCCAGGGATTGGGCTATGGCTACACCTTC.

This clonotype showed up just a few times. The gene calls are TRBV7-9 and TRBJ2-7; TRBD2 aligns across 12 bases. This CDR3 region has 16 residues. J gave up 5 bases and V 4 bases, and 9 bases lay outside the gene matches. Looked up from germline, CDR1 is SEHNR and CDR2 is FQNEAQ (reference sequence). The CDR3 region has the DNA TGTGCCAGCAGCTCGCCGACTAGCGGGGGTCGACACGAGCAGTACTTC. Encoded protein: CASSSPTSGGRHEQYF.

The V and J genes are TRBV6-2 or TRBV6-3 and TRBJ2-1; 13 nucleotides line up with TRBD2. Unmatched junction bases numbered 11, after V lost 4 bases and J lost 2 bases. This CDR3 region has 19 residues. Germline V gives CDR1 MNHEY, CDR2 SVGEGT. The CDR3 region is CASSSRTSGGATPYNEQFF. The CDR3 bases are TGTGCCAGCAGTTCCCGGACTAGCGGGGGTGCGACACCCTACAATGAGCAGTTCTTC.

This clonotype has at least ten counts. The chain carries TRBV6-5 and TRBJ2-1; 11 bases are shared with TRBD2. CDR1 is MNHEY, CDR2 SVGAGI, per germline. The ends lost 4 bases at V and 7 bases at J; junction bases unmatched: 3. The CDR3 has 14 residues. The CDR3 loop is CASSSPSGRNEQFF. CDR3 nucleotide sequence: TGTGCCAGCAGTTCGCCTAGCGGGAGGAATGAGCAGTTCTTC.

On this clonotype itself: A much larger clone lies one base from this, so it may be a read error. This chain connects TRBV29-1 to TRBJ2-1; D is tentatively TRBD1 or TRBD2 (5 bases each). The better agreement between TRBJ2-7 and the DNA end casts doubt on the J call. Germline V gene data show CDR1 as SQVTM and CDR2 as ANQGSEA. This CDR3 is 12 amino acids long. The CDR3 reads CSVEGGGLEQYF. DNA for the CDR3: TGCAGCGTTGAAGGGGGCGGGCTTGAGCAGTACTTC.

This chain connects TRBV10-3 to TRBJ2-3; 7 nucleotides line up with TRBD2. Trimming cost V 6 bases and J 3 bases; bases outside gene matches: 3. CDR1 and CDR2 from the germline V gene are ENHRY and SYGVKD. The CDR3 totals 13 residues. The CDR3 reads CAISQGGTDTQYF. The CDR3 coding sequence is TGTGCCATCAGCCAGGGAGGGACAGATACGCAGTATTTT.

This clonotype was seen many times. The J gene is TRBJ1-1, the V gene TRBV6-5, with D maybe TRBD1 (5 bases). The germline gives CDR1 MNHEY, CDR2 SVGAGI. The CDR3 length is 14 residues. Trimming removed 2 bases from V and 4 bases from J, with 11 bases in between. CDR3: CASSYLGDSTEAFF. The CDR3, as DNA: TGTGCCAGCAGTTACCTGGGGGATAGCACTGAAGCTTTCTTT.